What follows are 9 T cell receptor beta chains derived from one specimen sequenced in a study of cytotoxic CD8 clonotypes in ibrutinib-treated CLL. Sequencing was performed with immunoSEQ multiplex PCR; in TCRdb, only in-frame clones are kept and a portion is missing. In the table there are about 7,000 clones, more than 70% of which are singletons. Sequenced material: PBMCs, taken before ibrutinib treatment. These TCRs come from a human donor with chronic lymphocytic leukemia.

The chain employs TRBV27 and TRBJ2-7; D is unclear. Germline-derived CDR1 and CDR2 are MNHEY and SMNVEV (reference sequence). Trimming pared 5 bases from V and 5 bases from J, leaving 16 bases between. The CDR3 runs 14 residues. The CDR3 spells CASSMYSWSHEQYF. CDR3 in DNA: TGTGCCAGCAGTATGTACAGTTGGAGCCACGAGCAGTACTTC.

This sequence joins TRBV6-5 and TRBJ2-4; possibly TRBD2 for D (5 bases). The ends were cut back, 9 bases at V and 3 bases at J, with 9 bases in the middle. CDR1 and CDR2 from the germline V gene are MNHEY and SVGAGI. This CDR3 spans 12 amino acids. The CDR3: CASSRDKNIQYF. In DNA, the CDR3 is TGTGCCAGTTCCCGGGACAAAAACATTCAGTACTTC.

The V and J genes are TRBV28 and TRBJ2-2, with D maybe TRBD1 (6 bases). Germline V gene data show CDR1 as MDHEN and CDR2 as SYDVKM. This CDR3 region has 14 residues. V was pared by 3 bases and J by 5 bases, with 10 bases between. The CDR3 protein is CASSFAGTTGELFF. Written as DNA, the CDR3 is TGTGCCAGCAGTTTCGCCGGGACAACCGGGGAGCTGTTTTTT.

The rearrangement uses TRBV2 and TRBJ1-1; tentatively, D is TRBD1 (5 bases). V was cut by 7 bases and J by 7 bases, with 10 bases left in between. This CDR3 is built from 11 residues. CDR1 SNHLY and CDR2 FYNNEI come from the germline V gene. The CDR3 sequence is CASKRGVEAFF. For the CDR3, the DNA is TGTGCCAGCAAGAGAGGGGTTGAAGCTTTCTTT.

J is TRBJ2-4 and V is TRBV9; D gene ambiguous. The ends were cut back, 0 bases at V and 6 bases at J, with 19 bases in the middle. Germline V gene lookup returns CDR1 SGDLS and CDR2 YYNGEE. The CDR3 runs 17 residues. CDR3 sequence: CASSVEVSVTTGNIQYF. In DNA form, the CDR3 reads TGTGCCAGCAGCGTAGAGGTTTCGGTGACGACTGGAAACATTCAGTACTTC.

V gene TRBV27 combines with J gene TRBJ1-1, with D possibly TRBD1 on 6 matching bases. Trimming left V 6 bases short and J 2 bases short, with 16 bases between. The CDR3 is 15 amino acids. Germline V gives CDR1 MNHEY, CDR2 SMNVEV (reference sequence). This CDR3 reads CASSSNRAGNTEAFF. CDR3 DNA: TGTGCCAGCAGCTCAAACAGGGCTGGAAACACTGAAGCTTTCTTT.

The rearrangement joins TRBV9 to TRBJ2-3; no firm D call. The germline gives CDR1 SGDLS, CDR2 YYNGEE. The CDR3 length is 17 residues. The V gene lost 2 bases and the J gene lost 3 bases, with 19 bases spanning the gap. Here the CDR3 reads CASSVGSPKPRTDTQYF. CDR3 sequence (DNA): TGTGCCAGCAGCGTGGGCAGTCCGAAACCTAGGACAGATACGCAGTATTTT.

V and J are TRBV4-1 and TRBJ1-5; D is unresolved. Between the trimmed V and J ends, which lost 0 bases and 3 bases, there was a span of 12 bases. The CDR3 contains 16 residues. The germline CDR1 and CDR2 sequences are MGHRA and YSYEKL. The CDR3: CASSQDRPTINQPQHF. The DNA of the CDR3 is TGCGCCAGCAGCCAAGATCGGCCAACTATCAATCAGCCCCAGCATTTT.

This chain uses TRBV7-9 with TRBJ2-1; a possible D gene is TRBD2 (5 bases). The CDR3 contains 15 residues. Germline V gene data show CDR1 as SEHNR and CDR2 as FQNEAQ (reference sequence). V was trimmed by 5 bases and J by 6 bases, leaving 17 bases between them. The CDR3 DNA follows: TGTGCCAGCAGCCCCCCGTATGGGAGATCCAATGAGCAGTTCTTC. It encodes CASSPPYGRSNEQFF.